This entry is about one T cell receptor (beta chain). This sample stems from a study of blood T cells in healthy people across ages. The germline gives CDR1 SNHLY, CDR2 FYNNEI. J gave up 3 bases and V 3 bases, and 7 bases lay outside the gene matches. This CDR3 is built from 16 residues. Next came a second PCR, run for about 7 to 12 cycles, which used a sample-barcoded 5' primer along with a J-beta primer mix. From the 5' RACE reads, TCRdb called clonotypes with MiXCR, one entry per CDR3 protein. Found here are under 1,100,000 distinct CDR3 sequences, around 25% of them singletons; the top ten hold approximately 0.79%. Russia was home to the donors, healthy Caucasian individuals aged roughly 6 to 90. These records were also assigned to another study, of T cells of mothers and their children.

The chain carries TRBV2 and TRBJ2-2, with 7 bases aligning to TRBD2. Sequencing was performed on blood. This clonotype was obtained from a girl aged 2 to 10 in good health. CDR3 nucleotide sequence: TGTGCCAGCAGTGATTACGGGAGGCTGCACACCGGGGAGCTGTTTTTT. Its translation: CASSDYGRLHTGELFF. The full variable domain, with the rest looked up from reference TRBV2 and TRBJ2-2, is EPEVTQTPSHQVTQMGQEVILRCVPISNHLYFYWYRQILGQKVEFLVSFYNNEISEKSEIFDDQFSVERPDGSNFTLKIRSTKLEDSAMYFCASSDYGRLHTGELFFGEGSRLTVL.